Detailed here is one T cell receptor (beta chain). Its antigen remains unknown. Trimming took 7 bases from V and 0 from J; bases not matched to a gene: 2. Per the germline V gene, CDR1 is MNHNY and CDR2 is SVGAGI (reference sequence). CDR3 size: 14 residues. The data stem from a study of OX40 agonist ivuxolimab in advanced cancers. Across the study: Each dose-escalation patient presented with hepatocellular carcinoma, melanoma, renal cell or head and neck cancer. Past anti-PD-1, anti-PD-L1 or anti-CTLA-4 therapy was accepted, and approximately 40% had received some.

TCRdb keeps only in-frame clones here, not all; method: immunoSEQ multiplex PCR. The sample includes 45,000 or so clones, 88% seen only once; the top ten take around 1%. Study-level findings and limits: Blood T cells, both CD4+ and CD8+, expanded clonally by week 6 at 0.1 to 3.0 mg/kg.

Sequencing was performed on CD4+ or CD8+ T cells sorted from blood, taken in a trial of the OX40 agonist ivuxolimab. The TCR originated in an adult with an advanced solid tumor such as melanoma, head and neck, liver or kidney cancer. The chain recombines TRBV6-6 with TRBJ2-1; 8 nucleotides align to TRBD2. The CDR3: CASNRGGSYNEQFF. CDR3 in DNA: TGTGCCAGCAACCGGGGGGGCTCCTACAATGAGCAGTTCTTC.